This T cell receptor (beta chain) stems from a study of T cell changes during pregnancy in multiple sclerosis. Clones were sequenced by immunoSEQ multiplex PCR, and TCRdb holds only the in-frame ones, with some missing. The table shows approximately 35,000 clones, with roughly nine tenths occurring only once. Trimming removed 2 bases at V and 0 bases at J, with 7 bases between. This CDR3 contains 15 residues. CDR1 is MNHEY, CDR2 SVGAGI, per germline. The chain has TRBV6-5 and TRBJ2-2; D unclear. The material sequenced was CD4+ T cells from peripheral blood mononuclear cells, taken in the second trimester of pregnancy. The receptor's source is a female donor in good health, enrolled as a control in a pregnancy study. CDR3 in amino acids: CASSYDTPNTGELFF. CDR3 nucleotides: TGTGCCAGCAGTTACGATACTCCGAACACCGGGGAGCTGTTTTTT.